Shown below are 26 T cell receptor beta chains from a single sample sequenced in a study of blood T cell repertoires in COVID-19. Measured with immunoSEQ multiplex PCR; TCRdb has only the in-frame clones, and not every one. The sample has around 200,000 clones, 88% seen once; the top ten hold approximately 0.7%. The sequenced sample was peripheral blood. These receptors were taken from a man aged 40-55 years with acute or convalescent COVID-19.

The chain uses TRBV4-1 and TRBJ2-7; D call uncertain. V was clipped by 0 bases and J by 5 bases, with 23 bases between them. The CDR3 contains 18 residues. CDR1 MGHRA and CDR2 YSYEKL come from the germline V gene. The CDR3 sequence: CASSQDSLVGSLSDEQYF. The CDR3 DNA reads as TGCGCCAGCAGCCAAGACTCTCTTGTAGGCAGCCTAAGCGACGAGCAGTACTTC.

The V and J genes are TRBV2 and TRBJ2-7; 10 bases fit TRBD2. The CDR3 is 15 residues long. V was pared by 2 bases and J by 1 base, with 2 bases of the junction left unmatched. Germline CDR1 and CDR2: SNHLY and FYNNEI. CDR3 in amino acids: CASSESTSGSYEQYF. The CDR3 DNA sequence: TGTGCCAGCAGTGAATCGACTAGCGGGTCCTACGAGCAGTACTTC.

This chain's CDR3 is CASSEGPRGGDEQFF. Written as DNA, the CDR3 is TGTGCCAGCAGCGAGGGGCCGAGGGGAGGAGATGAGCAGTTCTTC. The V gene is TRBV7-6, the J gene TRBJ2-1, with TRBD2 as a possible D gene (6 bases). This CDR3 has 15 amino acids. Looked up from germline, CDR1 is SGHVS and CDR2 is FNYEAQ. V was cut by 5 bases and J by 8 bases, with 19 bases left in between.

The rearrangement joins TRBV5-1 to TRBJ2-5, with D possibly being TRBD1 (6 bases). CDR1 SGHRS and CDR2 YFSETQ come from the germline V gene. Trimming cost V 4 bases and J 2 bases, with 15 bases left between them. This CDR3 contains 15 residues. CDR3 in DNA: TGCGCCAGCAGCAGCCCAGGACAGAGACAAGAGACCCAGTACTTC. This gives the protein CASSSPGQRQETQYF.

This clone was seen a single time. This CDR3 is CASSPILSGRADNEQFF. CDR3 in DNA: TGCGCCAGCAGCCCTATCCTTAGCGGGAGGGCCGACAATGAGCAGTTCTTC. The chain has TRBV5-1 and TRBJ2-1, with TRBD2 matching 11 bases. This CDR3 spans 17 amino acids. Losses at the gene ends were 4 bases for V and 5 bases for J; bases not matched to a gene: 11. Looked up from germline, CDR1 is SGHRS and CDR2 is YFSETQ.

This clone was seen only a few times. The chain has TRBV7-2 and TRBJ2-2, with TRBD1 matching over 7 bases. The CDR3 totals 16 residues. V was pared by 2 bases and J by 5 bases, with 8 bases of the junction left unmatched. Germline lookup yields CDR1 SGHTA and CDR2 FQGNSA. This chain's CDR3 is CASSLSLWTGTGELFF. CDR3 DNA sequence: TGTGCCAGCAGCTTAAGTCTATGGACAGGTACCGGGGAGCTGTTTTTT.

The chain combines TRBV5-1 with TRBJ2-2, with a tentative D call TRBD2 (6 bases). Germline CDR1 and CDR2: SGHRS and YFSETQ. CDR3 length equals 15 residues. V lost 4 bases to trimming and J lost 4 bases, with 14 bases between them. The CDR3 spells CASSPPGVGTGELFF. The CDR3 DNA sequence: TGCGCCAGCAGCCCCCCGGGGGTCGGCACCGGGGAGCTGTTTTTT.

The chain joins TRBV4-3 to TRBJ1-6; 8 bases match TRBD1. With V trimmed by 1 base and J by 7 bases, 15 bases remained unmatched. The CDR3 runs 19 residues. Germline CDR1 is LGHNA and CDR2 is YSLEER. The CDR3 loop is CASSQVGRAGGGGNSPLHF. The CDR3 bases are TGCGCCAGCAGCCAAGTTGGGCGGGCAGGGGGCGGTGGGAATTCACCCCTCCACTTT.

This sequence joins TRBV19 and TRBJ2-7; unclear D gene. V lost 7 bases, J lost 2 bases, and 18 bases lay in between. The germline CDR1 and CDR2 sequences are LNHDA and SQIVND (reference sequence). The CDR3 consists of 15 residues. CDR3 DNA sequence: TGTGCCAGTACCATAACCTTGGGCAGCACCTACGAGCAGTACTTC. Translating it yields CASTITLGSTYEQYF.

This chain connects TRBV6-1 to TRBJ1-6, with D possibly matching TRBD1 (5 bases). Germline assignment: CDR1 MNHNS and CDR2 SASEGT. The CDR3 sequence is 14 residues long. The germline V and J ends were trimmed by 2 bases and 8 bases, with 10 bases remaining between them. CDR3 in amino acids: CASSEPGSYSPLHF. CDR3 sequence (DNA): TGTGCCAGCAGTGAACCAGGGTCTTATTCACCCCTCCACTTT.

The chain links TRBV13 to TRBJ2-5, with a tentative D call TRBD1 (6 bases). There are 11 residues in the CDR3. V lost 2 bases and J lost 10, with 8 bases in between. Germline-derived CDR1 and CDR2 are PRHDT and FYEKMQ (reference sequence). The CDR3 is CASSLQGIQYF. DNA for the CDR3: TGTGCCAGCAGCTTACAGGGGATCCAGTACTTC.

The V and J genes are TRBV18 and TRBJ1-6; D may be TRBD1 (6 bases). The germline V gene encodes CDR1 KGHSH and CDR2 LQKENI. This CDR3 has 15 residues. The V end was cut by 3 bases, the J end by 7 bases, with 13 bases between. CDR3 DNA sequence: TGTGCCAGCTCACCCGAGGGGGGGTGGAATTCACCCCTCCACTTT. Protein product: CASSPEGGWNSPLHF.

CDR3 DNA sequence: TGTGCCAGCAGCTTCCCTAGCGGGGGGTCAGGCGCAGATACGCAGTATTTT. It encodes CASSFPSGGSGADTQYF. The genes are TRBV7-8 and TRBJ2-3, with 11 bases aligning to TRBD2. The CDR3 has 17 residues. The V segment lost 3 bases and the J segment 4 bases; nucleotides outside the gene matches: 9. The germline V gene has CDR1 SGHVS and CDR2 FQNEAQ. The full variable domain, in which reference TRBV7-8 and TRBJ2-3 provide the parts outside the CDR3, is GAGVSQSPRYKVAKRGQDVALRCDPISGHVSLFWYQQALGQGPEFLTYFQNEAQLDKSGLPSDRFFAERPEGSVSTLKIQRTQQEDSAVYLCASSFPSGGSGADTQYFGPGTRLTVL.

Remarks on this clone: Other DNA sequences in this sample translate to the same CDR3. The V and J genes are TRBV7-3 and TRBJ2-1; D perhaps matches TRBD1 (6 bases). Germline-derived CDR1 and CDR2 are SGHTA and FQGTGA. Between the trimmed V and J ends, which lost 4 bases and 3 bases, there was a span of 10 bases. The CDR3 has 14 amino acids. CDR3 DNA sequence: TGTGCCAGCAGCTCAGGACAGAGCTACAATGAGCAGTTCTTC. Protein product: CASSSGQSYNEQFF.

This chain joins TRBV6-1 and TRBJ2-1; 14 bases fit TRBD2. This CDR3 comprises 15 residues. V gave up 5 bases and J gave up 7 bases; unmatched junction bases: 4. CDR1 is MNHNS, CDR2 SASEGT, per germline. CDR3 nucleotide sequence: TGTGCCAGCAGTTTCGGGACTAGCGGGAGTAATGAGCAGTTCTTC. Residues: CASSFGTSGSNEQFF.

The rearrangement uses TRBV7-2 and TRBJ1-4; TRBD1 aligns across 7 bases. The CDR3 is 15 amino acids. Losses at the gene ends were 3 bases for V and 4 bases for J; bases not matched to a gene: 5. Germline assignment: CDR1 SGHTA and CDR2 FQGNSA. The CDR3 DNA follows: TGTGCCAGCAGCTTCTCCGGGACAGATAATGAAAAACTGTTTTTT. Protein sequence: CASSFSGTDNEKLFF.

The chain joins TRBV2 to TRBJ1-2; D is ambiguous. The CDR3 extends over 13 amino acids. The germline V and J ends were trimmed by 11 bases and 6 bases, with 19 bases remaining between them. Germline V gene data show CDR1 as SNHLY and CDR2 as FYNNEI. The DNA for the CDR3 is TGTGCCCAAAGCTGGCGGGTAGATCATGGCTACACCTTC. Amino acids: CAQSWRVDHGYTF.

The chain combines TRBV4-1 with TRBJ1-2; 9 positions match TRBD1. Unmatched junction bases numbered 7, after V lost 4 bases and J lost 7 bases. Germline V CDR1 and CDR2: MGHRA, YSYEKL. This CDR3 has 14 amino acids. In DNA form, the CDR3 reads TGCGCCAGCAGCCCCGGACAGGGGCTTTCTGGCTACACCTTC. This gives the protein CASSPGQGLSGYTF.

The gene calls are TRBV4-1 and TRBJ2-1; D gene unclear. The CDR3 covers 14 residues. The V gene's germline CDR1 is MGHRA and CDR2 YSYEKL. V lost 3 bases and J 2 bases, leaving 8 bases between the germline ends. The CDR3 region has the DNA TGCGCCAGCAGCCAGACAAACCCCTACAATGAGCAGTTCTTC. Its protein product is CASSQTNPYNEQFF.

This clone was observed once. The chain uses TRBV6-5 and TRBJ1-2; perhaps TRBD1 as D (6 bases). Germline loops: CDR1 MNHEY, CDR2 SVGAGI. The CDR3 has 11 residues. Deletions cut 4 bases from V and 9 bases from J, with 9 bases between. DNA of the CDR3: TGTGCCAGCAGTTTCCGGGACAGCTACACCTTC. Translated: CASSFRDSYTF.

The chain employs TRBV5-1 and TRBJ1-2; a weak D match, TRBD1 (6 bases). Trimming left V 6 bases short and J 6 bases short, with 21 bases between. CDR3 length: 15 amino acids. CDR1 SGHRS and CDR2 YFSETQ come from the germline V gene. The CDR3: CASNPGTAGENGYTF. CDR3 in DNA: TGCGCCAGCAACCCTGGGACCGCAGGGGAGAATGGCTACACCTTC.

The chain has TRBV18 and TRBJ1-6, with 10 bases fitting TRBD1. The trim removed 0 bases at V and 9 bases at J, leaving 8 bases unmatched. From germline, CDR1 is KGHSH and CDR2 LQKENI. The CDR3 runs to 17 residues. The CDR3 is CASSPPGWTGGSSPLHF. Here the CDR3 DNA reads TGTGCCAGCTCACCACCGGGTTGGACAGGGGGTAGTTCACCCCTCCACTTT.

V and J are TRBV11-2 and TRBJ2-5; D is perhaps TRBD2 (5 bases). V lost 1 base and J lost 1, with 10 bases in between. Germline values: CDR1 SGHAT, CDR2 FQNNGV. There are 15 residues in the CDR3. CDR3 sequence reads: CASSLGLRTQETQYF. The CDR3 DNA sequence: TGTGCCAGCAGCTTAGGACTAAGGACCCAAGAGACCCAGTACTTC. Full variable domain (rest looked up from reference TRBV11-2 and TRBJ2-5): EAGVAQSPRYKIIEKRQSVAFWCNPISGHATLYWYQQILGQGPKLLIQFQNNGVVDDSQLPKDRFSAERLKGVDSTLKIQPAKLEDSAVYLCASSLGLRTQETQYFGPGTRLLVL.

The chain joins TRBV11-3 to TRBJ2-2; possible D gene TRBD1, 5 bases. V was shortened by 0 bases and J by 3 bases, with 23 bases between the two germline ends. The CDR3 covers 20 residues. The germline CDR1 and CDR2 sequences are SGHNT and YENEEA. The CDR3 region is CASSLDSAVTVWYHTGELFF. The CDR3 DNA sequence: TGTGCCAGCAGCTTAGATTCTGCGGTGACAGTTTGGTATCACACCGGGGAGCTGTTTTTT.

This sequence joins TRBV7-9 and TRBJ1-3; the D is unclear. The CDR3 covers 15 residues. Germline V gene data show CDR1 as SEHNR and CDR2 as FQNEAQ (reference sequence). Trimming left V 2 bases short and J 0 bases short, with 8 bases between. In DNA, the CDR3 is TGTGCCAGCAGCTTACCTGACTTCTCTGGAAACACCATATATTTT. Residues: CASSLPDFSGNTIYF.

CDR3: CASSFKGQGNTGELFF. The CDR3 nucleotides read TGTGCCAGCAGTTTCAAGGGACAGGGGAACACCGGGGAGCTGTTTTTT. The chain carries TRBV6-6 and TRBJ2-2, with TRBD1 matching over 9 bases. After removal of 4 bases from V and 1 base from J, the junction contained 4 bases not matched to a gene. The CDR3 sequence is 16 residues long. The germline V gene has CDR1 MNHNY and CDR2 SVGAGI (reference sequence).